This T cell receptor (beta chain) was sequenced for a study of control samples from healthy donors and cancer patients. Clones were read by immunoSEQ multiplex PCR, and TCRdb kept only the in-frame ones, dropping some. The data contain 170,000 or so clones, more than 90% of them singletons. Specimen: blood. The source is a middle-aged woman in good health.

CDR3 in amino acids: CASSARTGVQEKLFF. In DNA form, the CDR3 reads TGTGCCAGCAGCGCCAGGACAGGGGTTCAGGAAAAACTGTTTTTT. The V gene is TRBV9, the J gene TRBJ1-4; 9 bases agree with TRBD1. The CDR3 length is 15 residues. The V gene end was trimmed by 3 bases and the J gene end by 8 bases; junction bases not matched to a gene: 8. Germline lookup yields CDR1 SGDLS and CDR2 YYNGEE.